Below, one T cell receptor beta chain is given with its context. Its target is unknown. Trimming removed 0 bases from V and 1 base from J; junction bases left unmatched: 4. Germline loops: CDR1 MNHNS, CDR2 SASEGT. The CDR3 covers 17 residues. The sample belongs to a study of cytomegalovirus exposure and HLA in healthy donors. Overall study findings and caveats: Association of 16,951 TCR beta sequences with HLA alleles was found at 0.05 false discovery rate in a later analysis.

The PCR made use of 60 Vbeta and 13 Jbeta primers. Authors' methods: The count from a later analysis was 60 million to 85 million unique TCR beta chains, approximately 9.9 million of them shared. The protocol was immunoSEQ multiplex PCR, while the TCRdb copy is restricted to in-frame clones and leaves out a portion. V and J calls and clone size come straight from that table; D and trimming were deduced from the DNA. The sample includes 210,000 or so clones, approximately 90% of them seen just once. The receptor comes from a woman between 18 and 29 years old in good health and CMV-seronegative. The sequenced sample was PBMCs. The V gene is TRBV6-1, the J gene TRBJ2-4, with 9 bases aligning to TRBD1. Written as DNA, the CDR3 is TGTGCCAGCAGTGAAGCCCGGGACAGGGTGGCCAAAAACATTCAGTACTTC. It specifies CASSEARDRVAKNIQYF.